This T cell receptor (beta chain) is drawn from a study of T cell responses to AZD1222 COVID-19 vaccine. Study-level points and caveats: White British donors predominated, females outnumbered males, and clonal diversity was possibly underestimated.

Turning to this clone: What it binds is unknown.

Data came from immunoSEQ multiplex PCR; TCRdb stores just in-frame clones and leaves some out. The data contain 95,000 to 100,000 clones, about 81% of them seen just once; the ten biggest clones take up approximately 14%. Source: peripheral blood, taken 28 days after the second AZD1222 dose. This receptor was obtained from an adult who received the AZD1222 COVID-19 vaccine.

The CDR3 DNA reads TGTGCCAGCAGTTACTCGATGGGGGCCTACGAGCAGTACTTC. Translating gives CASSYSMGAYEQYF. This sequence joins TRBV6-2 or TRBV6-3 and TRBJ2-7; TRBD1 or TRBD2 may be the D gene (5 bases each). V was clipped by 0 bases and J by 2 bases, with 8 bases between them. CDR1 MNHEY and CDR2 SVGEGT come from the germline V gene. The CDR3 length is 14 residues.